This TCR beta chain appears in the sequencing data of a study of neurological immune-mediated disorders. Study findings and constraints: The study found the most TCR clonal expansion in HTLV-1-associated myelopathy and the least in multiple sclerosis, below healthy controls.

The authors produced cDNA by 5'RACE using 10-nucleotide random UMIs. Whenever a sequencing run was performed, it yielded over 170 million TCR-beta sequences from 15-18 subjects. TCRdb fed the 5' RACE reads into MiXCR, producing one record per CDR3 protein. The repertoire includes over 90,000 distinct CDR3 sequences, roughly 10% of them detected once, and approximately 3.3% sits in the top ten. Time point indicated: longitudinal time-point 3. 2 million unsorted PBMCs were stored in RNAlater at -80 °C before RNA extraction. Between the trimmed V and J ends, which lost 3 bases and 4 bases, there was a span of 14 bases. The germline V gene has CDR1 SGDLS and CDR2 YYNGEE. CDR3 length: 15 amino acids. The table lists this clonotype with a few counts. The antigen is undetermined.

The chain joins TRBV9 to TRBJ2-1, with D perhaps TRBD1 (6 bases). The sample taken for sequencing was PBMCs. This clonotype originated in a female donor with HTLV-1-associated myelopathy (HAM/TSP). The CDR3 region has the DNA TGTGCCAGCAGCGCGGACAGACCCGTTTACAATGAGCAGTTCTTC. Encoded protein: CASSADRPVYNEQFF.